This TCR beta chain was found in a study of graft-versus-host responses after intestinal transplantation. Overall study: Multivisceral, liver-intestinal, or isolated intestinal transplants were performed in recipients. Anti-thymocyte globulin induction was given to all recipients, followed by tacrolimus and steroids for 2 to 3 years. Findings of the study overall: Analysis identified GvH clones in recipient marrow, with some appearing first in ileum or blood. Early post-transplant falls in HvG clones accompanied the peak levels of circulating GvH clones.

About this clone itself: Its matching antigen is unknown. The germline gene is not matched at one end of the junction; a read error may be the cause.

Using immunoSEQ multiplex PCR, the repertoire was profiled, and TCRdb retains in-frame clones only, with some absent. This table has approximately 99,000 clones, 91% appearing once. This CDR3 contains 14 residues. Germline CDR1 SGHRS, CDR2 YFSETQ. This chain joins TRBV5-1 and TRBJ2-3; TRBD2 matches at 9 bases. Here the sequenced sample was unstimulated CD4+ T cells sorted from spleen or lymph node cells, taken before transplant. The source of this sequence is a human donor who was the organ donor for an intestinal transplant. In nucleotides, the CDR3 is TGCGCCAGCAGCCCCAGGGGCGGGGGGGCAGTCAGCCATTTT. Translating gives CASSPRGGGAVSHF.